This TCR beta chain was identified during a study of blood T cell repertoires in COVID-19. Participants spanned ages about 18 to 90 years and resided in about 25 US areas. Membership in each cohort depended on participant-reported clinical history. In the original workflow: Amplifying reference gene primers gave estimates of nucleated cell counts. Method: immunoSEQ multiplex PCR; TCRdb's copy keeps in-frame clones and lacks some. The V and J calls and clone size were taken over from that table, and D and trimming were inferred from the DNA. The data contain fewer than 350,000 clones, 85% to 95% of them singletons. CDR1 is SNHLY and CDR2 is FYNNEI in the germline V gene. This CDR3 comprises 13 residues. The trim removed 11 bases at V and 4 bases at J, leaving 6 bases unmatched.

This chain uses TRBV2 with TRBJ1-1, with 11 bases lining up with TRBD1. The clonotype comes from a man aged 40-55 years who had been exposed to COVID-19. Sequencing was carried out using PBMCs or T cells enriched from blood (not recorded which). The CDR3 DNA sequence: TGTGCCTGTAGGGACAGGGGGAGCACTGAAGCTTTCTTT. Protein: CACRDRGSTEAFF.